This TCR beta chain stems from a study of cytomegalovirus exposure and HLA in healthy donors. With regard to this clone: Its antigen is not known.

CDR1 SNHLY and CDR2 FYNNEI come from the germline V gene. The CDR3 has 10 residues. Trimming took 6 bases from V and 13 from J; bases not matched to a gene: 1. Researchers ran the PCR with 60 Vbeta and 13 Jbeta primers. Sequencing used immunoSEQ multiplex PCR; TCRdb keeps in-frame clones, though not all of them. The sample lists tens of thousands of clones, around four fifths occurring once. Whole-study results and caveats: According to reports, the classifier identified cytomegalovirus status with high specificity and sensitivity. A later analysis linked a missense DCLRE1C variant to TCR beta V- and J-gene trimming.

The sequenced sample was PBMCs. The chain couples TRBV2 to TRBJ2-1; 9 bases line up with TRBD2. The TCR comes from a man aged 35 to 55 in good health and CMV-seronegative. CDR3 residues: CASSGTSQFF. In DNA form, the CDR3 reads TGTGCCAGCAGCGGGACTAGCCAGTTCTTC. Together with reference TRBV2 and TRBJ2-1, the CDR3 gives the full variable domain: EPEVTQTPSHQVTQMGQEVILRCVPISNHLYFYWYRQILGQKVEFLVSFYNNEISEKSEIFDDQFSVERPDGSNFTLKIRSTKLEDSAMYFCASSGTSQFFGPGTRLTVL.